This TCR beta chain appears in the sequencing data of a study of T cell responses to AZD1222 COVID-19 vaccine. Study findings and constraints: Repertoire samples came only from after the peak T cell response. The CD4 TCRs associated with vaccination extended across spike and predominated at 160-218 and 743-854.

Deletions cut 2 bases from V and 7 bases from J, with 8 bases between. There are 12 residues in the CDR3. Note on this clone: Its antigen is as yet unknown.

Sequencing used immunoSEQ multiplex PCR; TCRdb keeps in-frame clones, though not all of them. The table has 150,000 to 180,000 clones, 75% to 90% seen once. The V gene is TRBV12-3 or TRBV12-4, the J gene TRBJ1-2; D is perhaps TRBD1 (5 bases). The sample here was peripheral blood, taken after recovery from COVID-19. The TCR originated in an adult who had recovered from COVID-19. CDR3 sequence reads: CASSLSGGGYTF. The CDR3 coding sequence is TGTGCCAGCAGTTTAAGCGGGGGTGGCTACACCTTC.